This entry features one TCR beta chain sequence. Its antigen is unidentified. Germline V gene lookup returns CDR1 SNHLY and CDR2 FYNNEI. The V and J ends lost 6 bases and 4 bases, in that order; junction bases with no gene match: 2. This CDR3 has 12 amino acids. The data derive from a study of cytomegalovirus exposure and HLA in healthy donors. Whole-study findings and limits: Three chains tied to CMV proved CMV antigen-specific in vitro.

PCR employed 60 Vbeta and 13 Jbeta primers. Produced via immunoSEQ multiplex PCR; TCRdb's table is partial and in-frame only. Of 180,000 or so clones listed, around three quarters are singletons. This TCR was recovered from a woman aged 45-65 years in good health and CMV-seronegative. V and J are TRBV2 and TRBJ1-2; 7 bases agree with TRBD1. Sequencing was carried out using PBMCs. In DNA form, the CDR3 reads TGTGCCAGCAGGGGGACAGCCTATGGCTACACCTTC. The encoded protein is CASRGTAYGYTF. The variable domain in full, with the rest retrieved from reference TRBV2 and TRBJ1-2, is EPEVTQTPSHQVTQMGQEVILRCVPISNHLYFYWYRQILGQKVEFLVSFYNNEISEKSEIFDDQFSVERPDGSNFTLKIRSTKLEDSAMYFCASRGTAYGYTFGSGTRLTVV.